The clone carrying this TCR beta chain came up a few times. Its target is unknown. The data were taken from a study of cytomegalovirus exposure and HLA in healthy donors. The study's findings and limits: Indistinguishable V segments such as TRBV6-2 and TRBV6-3 were excluded. When a later analysis compared HLA-associated TCR beta chains with equally common others, the HLA-associated chains turned out to be more clonally expanded and to have lower generation probabilities. There was a cluster of highly shared sequence variants that was likely a sequencing artifact.

This CDR3 spans 16 amino acids. The germline V gene encodes CDR1 SGHRS and CDR2 YFSETQ. J lost 4 bases, V lost 4 bases, and 13 bases had no gene match. The PCR used 60 Vbeta and 13 Jbeta primers. Produced via immunoSEQ multiplex PCR; TCRdb's table is partial and in-frame only. The repertoire holds some 170,000 clones, with approximately 72% as singletons. The receptor was derived from a human donor in good health. The chain employs TRBV5-1 and TRBJ2-5, with 7 bases that match TRBD1. Sample: PBMCs. CDR3 coding DNA: TGCGCCAGCAGCCCGTCTGGACAGGCCACCCGAGAGACCCAGTACTTC. It is translated as CASSPSGQATRETQYF.